Below, 4 T cell receptor beta chains from the same sample are listed, as sequenced in a study of Graves' ophthalmopathy and Graves' hyperthyroidism. From RNA, the CDR3 regions of TCR beta chains were amplified and sequenced. The first-round RT-PCR employed HTBI primers together with the Qiagen OneStep RT-PCR kit. A multiplex PCR was then performed as the second round. TCRdb used MiXCR to reprocess the multiplex PCR reads, holding one entry per CDR3 protein. The sample consists of about 740,000 distinct CDR3 sequences, 35% to 50% of them appearing once. The sample taken for sequencing was peripheral blood. These receptors were obtained from an adult man with Graves' ophthalmopathy.

The V call is TRBV2, the J call TRBJ1-5; weak D call: TRBD1 (6 bases). Trimming cost V 1 base and J 2 bases, with 15 bases left between them. Germline CDR1 and CDR2: SNHLY and FYNNEI. CDR3 size: 17 residues. The CDR3 nucleotides are TGTGCCAGCAGTGAAGGAGGGGGTGTGGGGGGCAATCAGCCCCAGCATTTT. It codes for CASSEGGGVGGNQPQHF.

V usage is TRBV24-1 and J usage is TRBJ1-5; 9 nucleotides match TRBD1. The CDR3 has 15 amino acids. The V segment lost 3 bases and the J segment 5 bases; nucleotides outside the gene matches: 4. Germline CDR1 reads KGHDR; CDR2 reads SFDVKD. CDR3 bases: TGTGCCACCAGTGATGCTTGGACAGGGGATCAGCCCCAGCATTTT. This codes for CATSDAWTGDQPQHF.

This rearrangement joins TRBV19 to TRBJ2-3; no clear D. In germline, CDR1 is LNHDA, CDR2 SQIVND (reference sequence). The CDR3 length is 14 residues. The V and J ends lost 5 bases and 1 base respectively, with 10 bases between them. The CDR3 region has the DNA TGTGCCAGTAGTCCTGCATTCGGCACAGATACGCAGTATTTT. Its protein product is CASSPAFGTDTQYF.

This clonotype showed up just a few times. CDR3 loop: CASRQTGSAFGNTIYF. CDR3 bases: TGTGCCAGTAGACAGACAGGGTCCGCTTTTGGAAACACCATATATTTT. The V call is TRBV19, the J call TRBJ1-3; TRBD1 agrees at 7 bases. The CDR3 has 16 amino acids. The germline V gene encodes CDR1 LNHDA and CDR2 SQIVND (reference sequence). Trimming at V came to 6 bases and at J to 3 bases, leaving 11 bases not matched to a gene.